The 29 T cell receptor beta chains listed next were all sequenced from one sample in a study of CD8 T cell repertoires and HIV-1 epitope variants. The antigens these receptors bind are not known. Some clones are missing from TCRdb's copy, which holds only in-frame ones; the method was immunoSEQ multiplex PCR. The sample contains about 5,100 clones, 66% of which appear only once. Sequencing was carried out using cultured CD8+ T cells derived from PBMCs. Receptor source: a male donor with HIV.

V gene TRBV7-9 combines with J gene TRBJ2-7; TRBD1 matches 7 bases. The CDR3 runs 13 residues. Trimming took 7 bases from V and 4 from J; bases not matched to a gene: 7. Looked up from germline, CDR1 is SEHNR and CDR2 is FQNEAQ (reference sequence). CDR3: CASTTWDRYEQYF. The CDR3 bases are TGTGCCAGCACCACTTGGGACAGATACGAGCAGTACTTC.

The V gene is TRBV7-9, the J gene TRBJ2-1, with 8 bases identical to TRBD2. The CDR3 has 17 residues. The germline V gene encodes CDR1 SEHNR and CDR2 FQNEAQ (reference sequence). J was trimmed by 0 bases and V by 5 bases; bases with no gene match: 9. CDR3 sequence (DNA): TGTGCCAGCAGCGGAGATGCGGGAGGTTACTCCTACAATGAGCAGTTCTTC. This sequence encodes CASSGDAGGYSYNEQFF.

This clone was detected a few times. The V gene is TRBV28, the J gene TRBJ1-2, with a possible D match to TRBD1 (5 bases). Looked up from germline, CDR1 is MDHEN and CDR2 is SYDVKM. This CDR3 region has 13 residues. Trimming pared 4 bases from V and 3 bases from J, leaving 9 bases between. CDR3 protein: CASSWGEDYGYTF. The CDR3 DNA sequence: TGTGCCAGCAGTTGGGGGGAGGACTATGGCTACACCTTC.

This clone appeared a single time. The CDR3 coding sequence is TGTGCCAGCTCACCCGCAGGGGCCTTGGGAGATACGCAGTATTTT. It encodes CASSPAGALGDTQYF. The V and J genes are TRBV18 and TRBJ2-3, with D possibly matching TRBD1 (6 bases). CDR3 length: 15 amino acids. CDR1 KGHSH and CDR2 LQKENI come from the germline V gene. The ends were cut back, 3 bases at V and 5 bases at J, with 15 bases in the middle.

A note on this clone: An end of the junction differs from the germline gene, which may be a read error. This chain links TRBV7-7 with TRBJ1-2, with no clear D. The V gene's germline CDR1 is SSHAT and CDR2 FNYEAQ (reference sequence). The CDR3 has 16 amino acids. The CDR3 DNA is TGCGCCAGCAGCCAAGATCCCCCAGACTTGGACTATGGCTACACCTTC. Encoded protein: CASSQDPPDLDYGYTF.

The chain couples TRBV6-5 to TRBJ2-3; 7 nucleotides align to TRBD1. The germline V gene encodes CDR1 MNHEY and CDR2 SVGAGI. CDR3 size: 14 residues. V lost 2 bases and J lost 5; bases outside the gene matches: 4. DNA of the CDR3: TGTGCCAGCAGTTACGACAGGGCAGGAGATACGCAGTATTTT. Its translation: CASSYDRAGDTQYF.

This CDR3 is CASSPSGNVLTF. The CDR3 DNA reads as TGTGCCAGCAGCCCCTCGGGCAACGTCCTGACTTTC. This rearrangement joins TRBV6-5 to TRBJ2-6; D unclear. Germline values: CDR1 MNHEY, CDR2 SVGAGI. The CDR3 runs 12 residues. Trimming left V 6 bases short and J 9 bases short, with 9 bases between.

CDR3 sequence reads: CAISEGMAGEQYF. CDR3 nucleotides: TGTGCCATCAGTGAGGGGATGGCGGGCGAGCAGTACTTC. The rearrangement uses TRBV10-3 and TRBJ2-7; TRBD2 is a possible D gene (5 bases). V lost 2 bases and J 6 bases, leaving 11 bases between the germline ends. The V gene's germline CDR1 is ENHRY and CDR2 SYGVKD. The CDR3 totals 13 residues.

The chain employs TRBV9 and TRBJ1-6; TRBD1 might be the D (6 bases). Germline loops: CDR1 SGDLS, CDR2 YYNGEE. The CDR3 length is 14 residues. V was trimmed by 9 bases and J by 7 bases, leaving 17 bases between them. The DNA of the CDR3 is TGTGCCACGGGGGCAGTCTGGTTGAATTCACCCCTCCACTTT. It yields the protein CATGAVWLNSPLHF.

This clone came up a few times. V and J are TRBV6-5 and TRBJ1-5; tentatively, D is TRBD1 (6 bases). Trimming stripped 5 bases from V and 3 bases from J, with 11 bases between. The germline CDR1 and CDR2 sequences are MNHEY and SVGAGI. The CDR3 extends over 14 amino acids. The CDR3 here is CASSTGKYNQPQHF. The CDR3 DNA reads as TGTGCCAGCAGTACAGGGAAATACAATCAGCCCCAGCATTTT.

The chain is built from TRBV2 and TRBJ2-7; TRBD2 matches at 9 bases. This CDR3 comprises 18 residues. Germline lookup yields CDR1 SNHLY and CDR2 FYNNEI. J lost 3 bases, V lost 6 bases, and 18 bases had no gene match. The CDR3 sequence is CASRSQLAGLIPNYEQYF. The CDR3 nucleotides read TGTGCCAGCAGGAGCCAACTAGCGGGCCTCATCCCTAACTACGAGCAGTACTTC.

The rearrangement uses TRBV21-1 and TRBJ1-1. TRBV21-1 is a pseudogene. The CDR3 is made up of 15 amino acids. The CDR3 protein is CASSNCTEANTEAFF. Written as DNA, the CDR3 is TGTGCCAGCAGCAACTGCACAGAGGCAAACACTGAAGCTTTCTTT.

This clone was counted between two and nine times. The rearrangement links TRBV7-7 to TRBJ2-7, with D possibly TRBD1 on 6 matching bases. Germline CDR1 and CDR2: SSHAT and FNYEAQ (reference sequence). V lost 5 bases and J 1 base, leaving 9 bases between the germline ends. CDR3 length: 13 amino acids. CDR3 bases: TGTGCCAGCAGCCCGGACAGTTCCTACGAGCAGTACTTC. It codes for CASSPDSSYEQYF.

This chain joins TRBV7-2 and TRBJ2-2, with D perhaps matching TRBD2 (5 bases). Trimming pared 5 bases from V and 1 base from J, leaving 8 bases between. The CDR3 covers 14 residues. Germline CDR1 reads SGHTA; CDR2 reads FQGNSA. Here the CDR3 DNA reads TGTGCCAGCAGCCCCGGGGTGAACACCGGGGAGCTGTTTTTT. Translation gives CASSPGVNTGELFF.

The chain joins TRBV10-3 to TRBJ2-3; 13 bases map to TRBD2. V dropped 5 bases and J dropped 1; count of bases not matched to a gene: 3. Germline values: CDR1 ENHRY, CDR2 SYGVKD. This CDR3 spans 16 amino acids. The CDR3, as DNA: TGTGCCATCAGTTCAGGACTAGCGGGGGGCACAGATACGCAGTATTTT. This gives the protein CAISSGLAGGTDTQYF.

This clone was counted only a few times. The chain links TRBV15 to TRBJ2-5; TRBD2 agrees at 9 bases. From germline, CDR1 is LNHNV and CDR2 YYDKDF (reference sequence). This CDR3 comprises 15 residues. V lost 0 bases, J lost 5 bases, and 4 bases stayed unmatched. This CDR3 is CATSRDRLAGETQYF. The CDR3 nucleotides read TGTGCCACCAGCAGAGATAGGCTAGCGGGGGAGACCCAGTACTTC.

This chain connects TRBV19 to TRBJ2-3; TRBD2 agrees at 8 bases. V gave up 6 bases and J gave up 1 base; unmatched junction bases: 6. This CDR3 region has 15 residues. Germline V lookup: CDR1 LNHDA, CDR2 SQIVND (reference sequence). This CDR3 reads CASRQAGDRTDTQYF. DNA of the CDR3: TGTGCCAGTAGGCAAGCGGGAGATCGCACAGATACGCAGTATTTT.

This clone was observed once. The chain combines TRBV12-5 with TRBJ2-7; D assignment may be TRBD1 or TRBD2 (5 bases each). This CDR3 region has 11 residues. The V end was cut by 4 bases, the J end by 6 bases, with 7 bases between. Germline V gene sequence: CDR1 LGHNT, CDR2 FRNRAP. CDR3 amino acids: CASGSGGEQYF. DNA of the CDR3: TGTGCTAGTGGTTCTGGGGGCGAGCAGTACTTC.

The chain carries TRBV5-6 and TRBJ1-1; 7 bases line up with TRBD1. From germline, CDR1 is SGHDT and CDR2 YYEEEE. V lost 0 bases and J lost 3; bases outside the gene matches: 11. The length of the CDR3 is 17 residues. The CDR3 DNA reads as TGTGCCAGCAGCTTGGTAGCCCCCCGGACAGGTGACACTGAAGCTTTCTTT. Its protein is CASSLVAPRTGDTEAFF. The entire variable domain, with the rest obtained from reference TRBV5-6 and TRBJ1-1, is as follows: DAGVTQSPTHLIKTRGQQVTLRCSPKSGHDTVSWYQQALGQGPQFIFQYYEEEERQRGNFPDRFSGHQFPNYSSELNVNALLLGDSALYLCASSLVAPRTGDTEAFFGQGTRLTVV.

The chain is built from TRBV4-1 and TRBJ1-2, with 8 nucleotides matching TRBD1. CDR1 and CDR2 (germline): MGHRA, YSYEKL. The CDR3 runs to 15 residues. V dropped 2 bases and J dropped 8; count of bases not matched to a gene: 10. This chain's CDR3 is CASSQNAGGLGGYTF. The CDR3 nucleotides are TGCGCCAGCAGCCAAAACGCAGGGGGCCTCGGGGGCTACACCTTC.

The chain couples TRBV5-4 to TRBJ1-1, with a tentative D call TRBD1 (6 bases). CDR3 size: 14 residues. The germline gives CDR1 SGHNT, CDR2 YYREEE (reference sequence). Trimming removed 4 bases from V and 0 bases from J, with 10 bases in between. CDR3 DNA sequence: TGTGCCAGCAGCCTGGACAGTTTGAACACTGAAGCTTTCTTT. Protein product: CASSLDSLNTEAFF.

This clone was detected a few times. The chain employs TRBV7-3 and TRBJ2-1, with D possibly being TRBD1 or TRBD2 (5 bases each). Between the trimmed V and J ends, which lost 5 bases and 4 bases, there was a span of 9 bases. The CDR3 consists of 13 residues. The germline V gene encodes CDR1 SGHTA and CDR2 FQGTGA. In DNA, the CDR3 is TGTGCCAGCAGCCCGGGGCAGTACAATGAGCAGTTCTTC. This codes for CASSPGQYNEQFF.

As concerns this clone: The sample contains more than one DNA sequence encoding this CDR3. CDR3 amino acids: CASSPGANTEAFF. DNA of the CDR3: TGTGCCAGCTCACCAGGGGCGAACACTGAAGCTTTCTTT. The chain combines TRBV18 with TRBJ1-1; possible D gene TRBD1, 5 bases. In germline, CDR1 is KGHSH, CDR2 LQKENI. The CDR3 runs to 13 residues. Trimming stripped 2 bases from V and 1 base from J, with 5 bases between. The whole variable domain, filled in from reference TRBV18 and TRBJ1-1, reads NAGVMQNPRHLVRRRGQEARLRCSPMKGHSHVYWYRQLPEEGLKFMVYLQKENIIDESGMPKERFSAEFPKEGPSILRIQQVVRGDSAAYFCASSPGANTEAFFGQGTRLTVV.

The chain carries TRBV2 and TRBJ2-1; 10 bases are shared with TRBD2. Trimming at V came to 2 bases and at J to 8 bases, leaving 3 bases not matched to a gene. This CDR3 has 14 residues. Germline lookup yields CDR1 SNHLY and CDR2 FYNNEI. The CDR3 nucleotides read TGTGCCAGCAGTGAACTAGCGGGAGTACATGAGCAGTTCTTC. Its translation is CASSELAGVHEQFF.

The chain links TRBV9 to TRBJ2-1, with D perhaps TRBD1 (7 bases). The CDR3 runs to 15 residues. The germline V and J ends were trimmed by 0 bases and 8 bases, with 15 bases remaining between them. CDR1 is SGDLS, CDR2 YYNGEE, per germline. CDR3 coding DNA: TGTGCCAGCAGCGTAGAGGGTAGCAGGGGGGATGAGCAGTTCTTC. Translated: CASSVEGSRGDEQFF.

Note on this clone: This CDR3 is also generated by other DNA sequences in the sample. The chain combines TRBV9 with TRBJ2-7; 9 bases line up with TRBD2. This CDR3 region has 14 residues. The germline V gene has CDR1 SGDLS and CDR2 YYNGEE. Germline trimming cut 5 bases from V and 5 bases from J; bases unmatched to any gene: 8. The CDR3 is CASSGGGGADEQYF. In DNA, the CDR3 is TGTGCCAGCAGTGGTGGCGGGGGGGCTGACGAGCAGTACTTC.

This clone was seen a handful of times. In the same sample, other DNA sequences code for this CDR3. The chain recombines TRBV5-4 with TRBJ1-4, with D possibly being TRBD1 (5 bases). Trimming cost V 4 bases and J 4 bases, with 14 bases left between them. The CDR3 is 15 amino acids. CDR1 SGHNT and CDR2 YYREEE come from the germline V gene (reference sequence). The CDR3 here is CASSPGDGGNEKLFF. CDR3 sequence (DNA): TGTGCCAGCAGCCCGGGGGACGGGGGTAATGAAAAACTGTTTTTT.

The V gene is TRBV27, the J gene TRBJ2-3, with TRBD2 matching over 10 bases. With 3 bases clipped from V and 5 bases from J, the junction kept 14 bases outside the gene matches. CDR3 size: 18 residues. Germline assignment: CDR1 MNHEY and CDR2 SMNVEV (reference sequence). For the CDR3, the DNA is TGTGCCAGCAGTTTTACAACGACTAGGGAGCGGGGGGGAGATACGCAGTATTTT. This encodes CASSFTTTRERGGDTQYF.

This clone has only a few counts. The chain couples TRBV7-9 to TRBJ2-2, with D possibly TRBD2 on 5 matching bases. This CDR3 spans 14 amino acids. The V and J ends lost 4 bases and 4 bases respectively, with 10 bases between them. The V gene's germline CDR1 is SEHNR and CDR2 FQNEAQ (reference sequence). The CDR3, as DNA: TGTGCCAGCAGCTGGACTCCGAGCACCGGGGAGCTGTTTTTT. Translating it yields CASSWTPSTGELFF.